The clone carrying this T cell receptor beta chain was observed a single time. The antigen remains unidentified. Trimming cost V 5 bases and J 3 bases; bases outside gene matches: 4. CDR1 is SGHVS and CDR2 is FNYEAQ in the germline V gene. This CDR3 is 14 amino acids long. Baseline was the first blood sampling point, followed by cycle 4 day 1 and cycle 7 day 1. TCRdb keeps only in-frame clones here, not all; method: immunoSEQ multiplex PCR. The sample holds some 18,000 clones, about 90% seen once. The data are from a study of OX40 agonist ivuxolimab in advanced cancers. The study's findings and limits: Researchers did not establish what antigens the expanded peripheral T cells target.

This specimen was CD4+ or CD8+ T cells sorted from blood, taken in a trial of the OX40 agonist ivuxolimab. The sequence was collected from an adult with an advanced solid tumor such as melanoma, head and neck, liver or kidney cancer. The V and J genes are TRBV7-6 and TRBJ2-1; 7 nucleotides match TRBD2. The CDR3 DNA reads as TGTGCCAGCAGCCAGCGGGACTACTACAATGAGCAGTTCTTC. Translated: CASSQRDYYNEQFF.